What follows are 10 T cell receptor beta chains derived from one specimen sequenced in a study of blood T cell repertoires in COVID-19. Sequencing used immunoSEQ multiplex PCR; TCRdb keeps in-frame clones, though not all of them. This repertoire shows over 200,000 clones, around 90% found once; its top ten account for 3% to 4%. The sample consisted of PBMCs or T cells enriched from blood (not recorded which). These receptors all stem from a woman aged 25 to 39 who had been exposed to COVID-19.

The count of this clone is one. The chain carries TRBV27 and TRBJ2-5; 10 nucleotides agree with TRBD2. The CDR3 is 14 residues long. The trim removed 5 bases at V and 5 bases at J, leaving 5 bases unmatched. CDR1 is MNHEY, CDR2 SMNVEV, per germline (reference sequence). The CDR3 is CASSRLAGGETQYF. The CDR3 bases are TGTGCCAGCAGTCGCTTAGCGGGAGGTGAGACCCAGTACTTC.

This chain links TRBV10-1 with TRBJ2-1, with a tentative D call TRBD1 (6 bases). Trimming removed 6 bases at V and 1 base at J, with 7 bases between. The CDR3 runs 13 residues. Germline lookup yields CDR1 WNHNN and CDR2 SYGVQD (reference sequence). DNA for the CDR3: TGCGCCAGCAGCAGGGGATCCTACAATGAGCAGTTCTTC. Amino acids: CASSRGSYNEQFF.

The rearrangement uses TRBV9 and TRBJ1-5; 7 nucleotides match TRBD1. This CDR3 has 18 residues. Germline CDR1 is SGDLS and CDR2 is YYNGEE. Trimming removed 1 base from V and 7 bases from J; junction bases left unmatched: 17. The DNA of the CDR3 is TGTGCCAGCAGCGTACTACCGGACAGGCAATCATCTTGGCAGCCCCAGCATTTT. This gives the protein CASSVLPDRQSSWQPQHF.

This CDR3 reads CASSPIHRDGYTF. DNA of the CDR3: TGTGCCAGCAGTCCGATTCACAGGGACGGCTACACCTTC. The V and J genes are TRBV27 and TRBJ1-2, with D possibly TRBD1 on 6 matching bases. Per the germline V gene, CDR1 is MNHEY and CDR2 is SMNVEV (reference sequence). Trimming cost V 5 bases and J 8 bases, with 15 bases left between them. The CDR3 is made up of 13 amino acids.

The chain has TRBV27 and TRBJ2-7, with D perhaps matching TRBD2 (6 bases). CDR3 length: 14 residues. The germline gives CDR1 MNHEY, CDR2 SMNVEV (reference sequence). The V end lost 1 base, the J end lost 2 bases, and 9 bases lay between the germline ends. The CDR3 is CASSLYGSAYEQYF. In nucleotides, the CDR3 is TGTGCCAGCAGTTTATACGGGAGCGCCTACGAGCAGTACTTC.

The V and J genes are TRBV19 and TRBJ2-5; 10 bases fit TRBD2. Germline CDR1 LNHDA, CDR2 SQIVND (reference sequence). V dropped 6 bases and J dropped 5; count of bases not matched to a gene: 12. The CDR3 covers 16 residues. The CDR3 loop is CASRALSGRARETQYF. DNA for the CDR3: TGTGCCAGTAGGGCCCTGAGCGGGAGGGCTCGGGAGACCCAGTACTTC. Looking up the rest from reference TRBV19 and TRBJ2-5 gives the full variable domain: DGGITQSPKYLFRKEGQNVTLSCEQNLNHDAMYWYRQDPGQGLRLIYYSQIVNDFQKGDIAEGYSVSREKKESFPLTVTSAQKNPTAFYLCASRALSGRARETQYFGPGTRLLVL.

V is TRBV5-4 and J is TRBJ1-2; 9 bases match TRBD1. Germline V gene sequence: CDR1 SGHNT, CDR2 YYREEE (reference sequence). This CDR3 is built from 15 residues. The trim removed 4 bases at V and 7 bases at J, leaving 11 bases unmatched. The CDR3: CASSPGQGLIGGYTF. DNA for the CDR3: TGTGCCAGCAGCCCTGGACAGGGGCTGATCGGTGGCTACACCTTC.

The rearrangement joins TRBV6-5 to TRBJ2-7, with TRBD1 identical over 9 bases. V lost 5 bases, J lost 4 bases, and 9 bases stayed unmatched. CDR3 size: 15 residues. Germline V gene sequence: CDR1 MNHEY, CDR2 SVGAGI. The CDR3 sequence: CASSRATGGPYEQYF. CDR3 bases: TGTGCCAGCAGTAGAGCTACAGGGGGCCCTTACGAGCAGTACTTC.

V and J are TRBV28 and TRBJ2-3, with TRBD2 identical over 7 bases. The germline V gene has CDR1 MDHEN and CDR2 SYDVKM. CDR3 length: 14 residues. The ends lost 4 bases at V and 4 bases at J; junction bases unmatched: 5. CDR3 amino acids: CASSSQGGPDTQYF. The CDR3 coding sequence is TGTGCCAGCAGTTCCCAGGGAGGGCCAGATACGCAGTATTTT.

V and J are TRBV21-1 and TRBJ2-1; TRBD2, as called in the table, went unchecked against the DNA. TRBV21-1 is a pseudogene. This CDR3 has 16 amino acids. CDR3 in DNA: TGTGCCAGCACCCCGACTAGCGGGAGCTCCTACAATGAGCAGTTCTTC. It translates to CASTPTSGSSYNEQFF.